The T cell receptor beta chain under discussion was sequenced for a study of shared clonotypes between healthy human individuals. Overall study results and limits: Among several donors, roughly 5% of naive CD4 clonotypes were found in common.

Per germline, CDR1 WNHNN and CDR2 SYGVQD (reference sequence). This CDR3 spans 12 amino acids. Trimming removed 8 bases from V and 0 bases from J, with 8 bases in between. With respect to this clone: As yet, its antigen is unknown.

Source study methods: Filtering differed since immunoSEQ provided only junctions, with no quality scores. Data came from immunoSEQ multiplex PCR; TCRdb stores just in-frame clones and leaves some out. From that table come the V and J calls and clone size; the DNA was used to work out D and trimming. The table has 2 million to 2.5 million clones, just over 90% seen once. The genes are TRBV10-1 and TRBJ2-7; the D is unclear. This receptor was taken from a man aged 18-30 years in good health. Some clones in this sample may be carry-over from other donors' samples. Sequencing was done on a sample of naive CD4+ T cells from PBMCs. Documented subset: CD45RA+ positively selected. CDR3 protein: CASGINSYEQYF. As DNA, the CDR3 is TGCGCCAGCGGGATCAACTCCTACGAGCAGTACTTC.